This TCR beta chain was profiled in a study of T cells expressing NK-cell markers. The CDR3 extends over 15 amino acids. Germline assignment: CDR1 MGHDK and CDR2 SYGVNS. TCRdb reprocessed the 5' RACE reads and reports one entry per CDR3 protein, with no DNA. This sample's table reports some 410,000 distinct CDR3 sequences. Specimen: blood T cells: a sorted CD56 or NKG2C T cell subset, CD4+ or CD8+ T cells, or bulk PBMC T cells (not recorded which). V is TRBV25-1 and J is TRBJ2-3. The TCR was taken from a woman between 18 and 69 years old in good health. The CDR3 here is CASSEWPRSTDTQYF.